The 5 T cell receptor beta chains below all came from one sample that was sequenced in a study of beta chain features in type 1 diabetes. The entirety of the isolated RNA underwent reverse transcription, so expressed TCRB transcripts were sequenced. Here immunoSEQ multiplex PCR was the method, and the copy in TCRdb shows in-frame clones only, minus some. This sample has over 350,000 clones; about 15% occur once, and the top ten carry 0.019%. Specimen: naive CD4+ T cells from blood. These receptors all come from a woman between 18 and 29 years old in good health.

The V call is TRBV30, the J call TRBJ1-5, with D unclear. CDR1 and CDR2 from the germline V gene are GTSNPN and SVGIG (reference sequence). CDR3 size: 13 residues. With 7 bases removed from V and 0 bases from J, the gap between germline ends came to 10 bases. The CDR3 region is CASSINSNQPQHF. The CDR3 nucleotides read TGTGCCTCCAGTATAAATAGCAATCAGCCCCAGCATTTT.

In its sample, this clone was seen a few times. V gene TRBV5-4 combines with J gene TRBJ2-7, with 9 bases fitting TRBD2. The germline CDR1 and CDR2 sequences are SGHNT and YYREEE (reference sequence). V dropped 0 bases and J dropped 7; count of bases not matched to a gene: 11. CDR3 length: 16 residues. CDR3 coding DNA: TGTGCCAGCAGCTTGGGTGCTAGCGGGACTAGTGCGGAGCAGTACTTC. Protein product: CASSLGASGTSAEQYF.

CDR3 protein: CSVGRQGASYEQYF. The CDR3 coding sequence is TGCAGCGTTGGACGGCAGGGGGCCTCCTACGAGCAGTACTTC. This rearrangement joins TRBV29-1 to TRBJ2-7, with TRBD1 matching 8 bases. V lost 4 bases and J lost 0; bases outside the gene matches: 5. The CDR3 runs 14 residues. Germline assignment: CDR1 SQVTM and CDR2 ANQGSEA.

The CDR3, as DNA: TGCGCCAGCAGCGGAGGGACGCAAGAGACCCAGTACTTC. Translated, it gives CASSGGTQETQYF. The chain links TRBV5-1 to TRBJ2-5, with D possibly matching TRBD2 (6 bases). Germline assignment: CDR1 SGHRS and CDR2 YFSETQ. V lost 4 bases, J lost 2 bases, and 9 bases lay in between. This CDR3 comprises 13 residues. Combining the CDR3 with reference TRBV5-1 and TRBJ2-5 gives the whole variable domain KAGVTQTPRYLIKTRGQQVTLSCSPISGHRSVSWYQQTPGQGLQFLFEYFSETQRNKGNFPGRFSGRQFSNSRSEMNVSTLELGDSALYLCASSGGTQETQYFGPGTRLLVL.

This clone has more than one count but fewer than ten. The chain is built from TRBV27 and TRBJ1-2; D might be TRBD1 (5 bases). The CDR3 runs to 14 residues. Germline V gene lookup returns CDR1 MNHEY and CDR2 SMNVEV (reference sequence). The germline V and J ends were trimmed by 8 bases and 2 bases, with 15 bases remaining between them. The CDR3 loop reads CASGAGRINYGYTF. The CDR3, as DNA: TGTGCCAGCGGGGCGGGACGGATCAACTATGGCTACACCTTC.